The rows below give T cell receptor beta chains drawn from one sample of a study of cytomegalovirus exposure and HLA in healthy donors. Generated by immunoSEQ multiplex PCR, the TCRdb table keeps only in-frame clones and is missing some. The sample includes around 170,000 clones, 84% of them seen just once. Specimen: PBMCs. The receptors stem from a boy younger than 10 in good health and CMV-seronegative. CDR3s leave out the opening cysteine and the closing phenylalanine or tryptophan.

v_gene	j_gene	CDR3aa
TRBV18	TRBJ2-7	ASSLNARSSSYEQY
TRBV5-1	TRBJ2-1	ASSFSRDRVYNEQF
TRBV5-1	TRBJ2-5	ASSLGLAGRETQY
TRBV21-1	TRBJ2-1	ASSKLYRDNEQF
TRBV6-1	TRBJ2-3	ASLFDRNTDTQY
TRBV5-4	TRBJ1-1	ASSLQGSEAF
TRBV7-2	TRBJ2-7	ASSLGGGEYEQY
TRBV30	TRBJ2-7	AWSKGQGAYEQY
TRBV13	NA	ASSSTYFGESHEQY
TRBV5-1	TRBJ2-1	ASSFSLDTYNEQF
TRBV19	TRBJ1-1	ASSIWLGGNTEAF
TRBV7-9	TRBJ2-7	ASLTGGTYEQY
TRBV27	TRBJ1-2	ASSLLRGYGYT
TRBV27	TRBJ2-2	ASSLGTGLTGELF
TRBV7-2	TRBJ2-1	ASSLTGSSYNEQF
TRBV4-2	TRBJ2-5	ASSQGAGVSETQY
TRBV7-9	TRBJ2-5	ASSLDGETQY
TRBV13	TRBJ2-1	ASSPNSGGSYNEQF
TRBV25-1	TRBJ2-3	TSSEYGASTDTQY
TRBV30	TRBJ2-7	AWKDEGTQY
TRBV5-8	TRBJ1-4	ASSPRMEKLF
TRBV14	TRBJ1-1	ASSQDSHRLLPINTEAF
TRBV11-2	TRBJ2-2	ASSSPRLAPGELF
TRBV30	TRBJ1-1	AWSLGHGIDEAF
TRBV28	TRBJ1-1	ASSPGVRSRRAF
TRBV6-1	TRBJ2-1	ASSIAGGVVDEQF
TRBV27	TRBJ1-5	AGVGPWQPQH
TRBV6-1	TRBJ1-1	ASSELSGNTEAF
TRBV4-2	TRBJ2-2	ASSQEHQTGELF
TRBV7-9	TRBJ2-1	ASSLGRQVAGQF
TRBV5-1	TRBJ2-7	ASSGRLAGSYEQY
TRBV19	TRBJ2-7	ASSMGPSGNYEQY
TRBV5-1	TRBJ2-1	ASSLVAGGPEQF
TRBV28	TRBJ1-5	ASARFPKGVNQPQH
TRBV9	TRBJ2-3	ASSSPTGVGTDTQY
TRBV7-3	TRBJ2-3	ASSSWAGLPDTQY
TRBV5-1	NA	ASSLGLAGGKAYEQY
TRBV5-1	TRBJ2-5	ASSLGPPGRPETQY
TRBV5-6	TRBJ1-1	ASSGQPTEAF
TRBV9	TRBJ2-7	ASSRNLYEQY
TRBV5-4	TRBJ2-7	ASSMGLAGEGFSYEQY
TRBV7-9	TRBJ1-6	ASSSGGYNSPLH
TRBV4-1	TRBJ2-7	ASSQDGQQY
TRBV29-1	TRBJ1-3	SGQGYSGNTIY
TRBV5-1	TRBJ1-2	ASSLDSVLISGYT